This TCR beta chain originates from a study of blood T cell repertoires in COVID-19. As for the study in general: Sources were T cells, B-cell-depleted T cells, or PBMCs; the material itself was cDNA or gDNA.

Measured with immunoSEQ multiplex PCR; TCRdb has only the in-frame clones, and not every one. The table lists hundreds of thousands of clones, around nine tenths of them singletons. The CDR3 contains 12 residues. V was trimmed by 5 bases and J by 4 bases, leaving 6 bases between them. Germline V gene sequence: CDR1 MDHEN, CDR2 SYDVKM. The sequenced sample was peripheral blood. This receptor was taken from a woman aged 18-29 years who had recovered from COVID-19. The chain carries TRBV28 and TRBJ2-1; D call uncertain. The CDR3 sequence: CASSTHYNEQFF. CDR3 nucleotide sequence: TGTGCCAGCAGTACACATTACAATGAGCAGTTCTTC.